The 10 T cell receptor beta chains presented below share a single source sample, sequenced in a study of T cell repertoires in cytomegalovirus infection (dated by TCRdb to the late 2010s). Sequencing instrument: Illumina HiSeq 1500. TCRdb reanalyzed the raw reads on its own, using fastp at Q25 for trimming and MiXCR for clone calling, and kept in-frame beta chains. Each CDR3 protein appears once, grouped with its most common genes and DNA. The sample profile shows about 530,000 distinct CDR3 sequences; about 30% of them were found once. The ten largest make up over 10% of the sample. The source material was PBMCs. All receptors come from a human donor in good health (CMV status not recorded). Some clones in this sample may be carry-over from other donors' samples.

CDR3 sequence: CASSPSGQGSLNTEAFF. For the CDR3, the DNA is TGTGCCAGTAGCCCATCGGGACAGGGATCCTTGAACACTGAAGCTTTCTTT. The genes are TRBV19 and TRBJ1-1, with TRBD1 matching 9 bases. The CDR3 totals 17 residues. J gave up 0 bases and V 6 bases, and 11 bases lay outside the gene matches. Germline CDR1 is LNHDA and CDR2 is SQIVND (reference sequence). The entire variable domain, with the rest obtained from reference TRBV19 and TRBJ1-1, is as follows: DGGITQSPKYLFRKEGQNVTLSCEQNLNHDAMYWYRQDPGQGLRLIYYSQIVNDFQKGDIAEGYSVSREKKESFPLTVTSAQKNPTAFYLCASSPSGQGSLNTEAFFGQGTRLTVV.

V usage is TRBV6-2 or TRBV6-3 and J usage is TRBJ2-4; 9 bases line up with TRBD2. Per germline, CDR1 MNHEY and CDR2 SVGEGT. This CDR3 region has 14 residues. V shed 5 bases, J shed 7 bases, and the junction held 6 bases outside the gene matches. DNA of the CDR3: TGTGCCAGCAGTCTTAGCGGGAGTGTGAACATTCAGTACTTC. As protein: CASSLSGSVNIQYF.

This clonotype has just a few counts. This chain joins TRBV27 and TRBJ1-2; D is ambiguous. The CDR3 has 16 residues. The germline V gene encodes CDR1 MNHEY and CDR2 SMNVEV (reference sequence). The V gene lost 5 bases and the J gene lost 4 bases, with 20 bases spanning the gap. The CDR3 loop reads CASSLLPEGNPYGYTF. The CDR3 DNA reads as TGTGCCAGCAGTCTCCTCCCGGAAGGGAACCCCTATGGCTACACCTTC.

The rearrangement uses TRBV29-1 and TRBJ2-2; D is uncertain. The ends were cut back, 6 bases at V and 3 bases at J, with 5 bases in the middle. From germline, CDR1 is SQVTM and CDR2 ANQGSEA. CDR3 length: 11 amino acids. CDR3 residues: CSVDYTGELFF. CDR3 DNA sequence: TGCAGCGTCGATTACACCGGGGAGCTGTTTTTT.

V usage is TRBV6-2 or TRBV6-3 and J usage is TRBJ2-3; D gene unclear. The CDR3 is 14 residues long. V lost 2 bases to trimming and J lost 2 bases, with 8 bases between them. Germline CDR1 reads MNHEY; CDR2 reads SVGEGT. The CDR3 DNA reads as TGTGCCAGCAGTTACATATCCTTCACAGATACGCAGTATTTT. Translated, it gives CASSYISFTDTQYF.

This clonotype was picked up many times. The chain recombines TRBV7-8 with TRBJ2-5; no firm D call. The CDR3 consists of 13 residues. Trimming cost V 3 bases and J 5 bases, with 10 bases left between them. Germline values: CDR1 SGHVS, CDR2 FQNEAQ. Here the CDR3 reads CASSFRLFETQYF. In DNA, the CDR3 is TGTGCCAGCAGCTTTCGGCTTTTTGAGACCCAGTACTTC.

This rearrangement joins TRBV24-1 to TRBJ2-2; D is possibly TRBD1 (5 bases). Germline values: CDR1 KGHDR, CDR2 SFDVKD. This CDR3 comprises 16 residues. The germline V and J ends were trimmed by 4 bases and 4 bases, with 15 bases remaining between them. Here the CDR3 DNA reads TGTGCCACCAGTGACACAGGAAAGTCGGGCACCGGGGAGCTGTTTTTT. The encoded protein is CATSDTGKSGTGELFF.

This clonotype was detected only a few times. The chain combines TRBV7-2 with TRBJ1-6; TRBD1 agrees at 10 bases. The V segment lost 4 bases and the J segment 10 bases; nucleotides outside the gene matches: 7. The CDR3 contains 15 residues. Looked up from germline, CDR1 is SGHTA and CDR2 is FQGNSA. CDR3 sequence (DNA): TGTGCCAGCAGCTCGACAGGGGGCAACGGATCACCCCTCCACTTT. The encoded protein is CASSSTGGNGSPLHF.

This clonotype was seen more than once but under ten times. The chain is built from TRBV12-3 or TRBV12-4 and TRBJ2-1; maybe TRBD2 (5 bases). The CDR3 has 16 amino acids. V was trimmed by 5 bases and J by 4 bases, leaving 18 bases between them. CDR3 sequence reads: CASSRRLLSGYNEQFF. The CDR3 DNA sequence: TGTGCCAGCAGTCGGAGACTATTATCCGGATACAATGAGCAGTTCTTC.

J is TRBJ1-2 and V is TRBV4-1, with D possibly being TRBD1 (5 bases). V lost 1 base, J lost 7 bases, and 10 bases lay in between. The germline CDR1 and CDR2 sequences are MGHRA and YSYEKL. The length of the CDR3 is 13 residues. This CDR3 is CASSQASGSGYTF. As DNA, the CDR3 is TGCGCCAGCAGCCAAGCGTCAGGGAGTGGCTACACCTTC.